This TCR beta chain was sequenced in a study of cytomegalovirus exposure and HLA in healthy donors. Study-level points and caveats: The study flagged roughly 150 TCR beta chains as cytomegalovirus-associated. The authors judged a highly shared variant cluster likely a sequencing artifact.

This CDR3 has 19 residues. Points on this clone: Its antigen is as yet unknown.

A multiplex PCR was run with 60 Vbeta primers and 13 Jbeta primers. Clones were read by immunoSEQ multiplex PCR, and TCRdb kept only the in-frame ones, dropping some. The repertoire holds more than 95,000 clones, with over 60% as singletons. This sequence was found in a woman aged 18-29 years in good health and CMV-seropositive. Sequencing was done on a sample of PBMCs. J is TRBJ1-1 and V is TRBV21-1; TRBD1, the table's D call, lacks a check against the DNA. TRBV21-1 is recorded as a pseudogene. CDR3 bases: TGTGCCAGCAGCATTCAGGGGGCTCTCTCTAGTCCTACGAACACTGAAGCTTTCTTT. Its protein is CASSIQGALSSPTNTEAFF.